The 27 T cell receptor beta chains reported below all come from one sample, sequenced in a study of neoadjuvant anti-PD-1 for oral cavity cancer. Time point noted: after neoadjuvant nivolumab, at surgical resection. Using immunoSEQ multiplex PCR, the repertoire was profiled, and TCRdb retains in-frame clones only, with some absent. The sample holds tens of thousands of clones, about 85% seen once. The starting material was PBMCs, obtained after nivolumab (anti-PD-1) treatment. The source of these receptors is a person aged 35-79 years with oral cavity squamous cell carcinoma.

The chain couples TRBV28 to TRBJ2-2, with D perhaps matching TRBD1 or TRBD2 (5 bases each). Germline CDR1 reads MDHEN; CDR2 reads SYDVKM. With 8 bases removed from V and 1 base from J, the gap between germline ends came to 14 bases. This CDR3 is 15 amino acids long. The CDR3 nucleotides read TGTGCCAGCGAATACGGGACCATGAACACCGGGGAGCTGTTTTTT. Amino acids: CASEYGTMNTGELFF.

This sequence joins TRBV7-9 and TRBJ2-7; D possibly uses TRBD1 or TRBD2 (5 bases each). Germline lookup yields CDR1 SEHNR and CDR2 FQNEAQ (reference sequence). V was clipped by 5 bases and J by 1 base, with 12 bases between them. The CDR3 runs to 14 residues. CDR3 residues: CASSPPGASYEQYF. The CDR3, as DNA: TGTGCCAGCAGCCCCCCCGGGGCATCCTACGAGCAGTACTTC.

This sequence joins TRBV6-1 and TRBJ1-5; D is possibly TRBD1 (6 bases). Per germline, CDR1 MNHNS and CDR2 SASEGT. The CDR3 is made up of 13 amino acids. V was shortened by 7 bases and J by 0 bases, with 7 bases between the two germline ends. Written as DNA, the CDR3 is TGTGCCAGCAAGGACAGTAGCAATCAGCCCCAGCATTTT. Encoded protein: CASKDSSNQPQHF.

V is TRBV6-5 and J is TRBJ1-2; TRBD1 aligns across 9 bases. CDR1 and CDR2 (germline): MNHEY, SVGAGI. V trimming: 4 bases; J trimming: 3 bases; junction bases outside the gene matches: 9. The CDR3 covers 16 residues. The CDR3 nucleotides read TGTGCCAGCAGTTTCTCCGGACAGGGGACATACTATGGCTACACCTTC. It yields the protein CASSFSGQGTYYGYTF.

The table lists this clone with a few counts. The chain links TRBV6-5 to TRBJ2-4; D is possibly TRBD1 (6 bases). CDR3 length: 13 residues. V shed 6 bases and J shed 5 bases, with 11 bases lying between them. Germline V gene lookup returns CDR1 MNHEY and CDR2 SVGAGI. The CDR3 DNA sequence: TGTGCCAGCAGCCGACAGGCCCAAAACATTCAGTACTTC. It yields the protein CASSRQAQNIQYF.

The chain joins TRBV5-1 to TRBJ1-5; 9 nucleotides line up with TRBD1. The CDR3 extends over 15 amino acids. Trimming took 3 bases from V and 5 from J; bases not matched to a gene: 6. Germline V gene data show CDR1 as SGHRS and CDR2 as YFSETQ. The CDR3 region is CASSSGTGKDQPQHF. The CDR3 DNA reads as TGCGCCAGCAGCTCCGGGACAGGGAAAGATCAGCCCCAGCATTTT.

The chain recombines TRBV11-2 with TRBJ1-1; D is unclear. Trimming stripped 0 bases from V and 3 bases from J, with 5 bases between. This CDR3 comprises 13 residues. The germline V gene encodes CDR1 SGHAT and CDR2 FQNNGV. The CDR3, as DNA: TGTGCCAGCAGCTTAGATAGGGACACTGAAGCTTTCTTT. It translates to CASSLDRDTEAFF.

A few counts support this clone. The rearrangement uses TRBV6-4 and TRBJ2-2; D unclear. Germline CDR1 is MRHNA and CDR2 is SNTAGT. There are 11 residues in the CDR3. Trimming shortened V by 11 bases and J by 5 bases, and 9 bases separated the two germline ends. CDR3 DNA: TGTGCCGGGATAGGGACCGGGGAGCTGTTTTTT. It translates to CAGIGTGELFF.

The V gene is TRBV6-5, the J gene TRBJ2-5; 9 nucleotides line up with TRBD2. The CDR3 is made up of 16 amino acids. Trimming cost V 0 bases and J 5 bases; bases outside gene matches: 7. From germline, CDR1 is MNHEY and CDR2 SVGAGI. CDR3: CASSYSGGRAWETQYF. CDR3 sequence (DNA): TGTGCCAGCAGTTACTCCGGCGGGAGGGCCTGGGAGACCCAGTACTTC.

This chain uses TRBV19 with TRBJ2-7; 9 bases map to TRBD2. Trimming removed 4 bases from V and 0 bases from J; junction bases left unmatched: 4. The CDR3 has 15 amino acids. CDR1 LNHDA and CDR2 SQIVND come from the germline V gene (reference sequence). CDR3 bases: TGTGCCAGTAGTACCCTAGCGGGAAGCTCCTACGAGCAGTACTTC. Its translation is CASSTLAGSSYEQYF.

The V call is TRBV13, the J call TRBJ1-5, with a tentative D call TRBD1 (6 bases). CDR3 length: 14 residues. The V end was cut by 2 bases, the J end by 1 base, with 6 bases between. Germline V gene sequence: CDR1 PRHDT, CDR2 FYEKMQ (reference sequence). CDR3 nucleotides: TGTGCCAGCAGCTTACAGGGGAGCAATCAGCCCCAGCATTTT. This codes for CASSLQGSNQPQHF.

The chain couples TRBV7-3 to TRBJ1-5; TRBD1 agrees at 8 bases. This CDR3 is built from 16 residues. Germline loops: CDR1 SGHTA, CDR2 FQGTGA. The ends lost 5 bases at V and 7 bases at J; junction bases unmatched: 13. This CDR3 is CASSARTGRFGQPQHF. In DNA form, the CDR3 reads TGTGCCAGCAGCGCCCGGACAGGGAGGTTCGGACAGCCCCAGCATTTT.

This clone was detected once. The V and J genes are TRBV19 and TRBJ1-1; 7 nucleotides match TRBD1. The CDR3 is 14 amino acids. V gave up 8 bases and J gave up 7 bases; unmatched junction bases: 13. CDR1 is LNHDA and CDR2 is SQIVND in the germline V gene (reference sequence). The CDR3 bases are TGTGCCAGTGATCTCGGACAGGCCGGCGGTGAAGCTTTCTTT. This gives the protein CASDLGQAGGEAFF.

The rearrangement uses TRBV27 and TRBJ2-7; the match to TRBD2 covers 9 bases. Germline V gene sequence: CDR1 MNHEY, CDR2 SMNVEV (reference sequence). The CDR3 extends over 14 amino acids. The ends lost 7 bases at V and 2 bases at J; junction bases unmatched: 6. The CDR3 loop is CASTRLAGAYEQYF. The CDR3 nucleotides are TGTGCCAGCACCCGATTAGCGGGGGCCTACGAGCAGTACTTC.

This clone was seen once. The CDR3 DNA is TGCGCCAGCAGCCGGGACGAAGCTTTCTTT. Its protein product is CASSRDEAFF. The J gene is TRBJ1-1, the V gene TRBV10-1; TRBD1 is a possible D gene (5 bases). CDR1 is WNHNN and CDR2 is SYGVQD in the germline V gene (reference sequence). CDR3 size: 10 residues. V lost 6 bases, J lost 8 bases, and 7 bases lay in between.

The chain joins TRBV5-4 to TRBJ2-3; 7 bases are shared with TRBD2. The germline CDR1 and CDR2 sequences are SGHNT and YYREEE (reference sequence). CDR3 size: 13 residues. V lost 2 bases to trimming and J lost 6 bases; unmatched junction nucleotides: 3. The DNA for the CDR3 is TGTGCCAGCAGCTTTGGGGGGGAGGATACGCAGTATTTT. Its translation is CASSFGGEDTQYF.

The J gene is TRBJ1-5, the V gene TRBV6-5; D is unresolved. Germline V gives CDR1 MNHEY, CDR2 SVGAGI. The CDR3 loop spans 16 amino acids. V lost 0 bases and J lost 3, with 12 bases in between. CDR3 nucleotides: TGTGCCAGCAGTTACTCCTCCGTCCCCCCCAATCAGCCCCAGCATTTT. Amino acids: CASSYSSVPPNQPQHF.

This clone was seen only once. The V gene is TRBV7-3, the J gene TRBJ2-3, with 9 nucleotides matching TRBD1. The CDR3 totals 16 residues. V lost 5 bases to trimming and J lost 4 bases; unmatched junction nucleotides: 10. Germline V gives CDR1 SGHTA, CDR2 FQGTGA. The CDR3 here is CASSPAWDRAADTQYF. CDR3 nucleotides: TGTGCCAGCAGCCCGGCATGGGACAGGGCCGCAGATACGCAGTATTTT.

This chain links TRBV30 with TRBJ1-3; D call uncertain. Trimming left V 5 bases short and J 2 bases short, with 13 bases between. Looked up from germline, CDR1 is GTSNPN and CDR2 is SVGIG (reference sequence). This CDR3 contains 14 residues. The CDR3 spells CAWRIGGPGNTIYF. The CDR3 region has the DNA TGTGCCTGGCGAATAGGCGGGCCTGGAAACACCATATATTTT.

This clone has more than one count but fewer than ten. V usage is TRBV7-9 and J usage is TRBJ2-5; D gene uncertain. Germline CDR1 reads SEHNR; CDR2 reads FQNEAQ (reference sequence). The germline V and J ends were trimmed by 2 bases and 2 bases, with 9 bases remaining between them. The CDR3 runs 14 residues. As DNA, the CDR3 is TGTGCCAGCAGCTTAATGGCGGCGCAAGAGACCCAGTACTTC. This codes for CASSLMAAQETQYF.

There are a few counts of this clone. The chain combines TRBV5-1 with TRBJ2-1; weak D call: TRBD2 (6 bases). Germline V gives CDR1 SGHRS, CDR2 YFSETQ. This CDR3 comprises 14 residues. With 4 bases removed from V and 5 bases from J, the gap between germline ends came to 13 bases. CDR3 amino acids: CASSPRLGDNEQFF. Written as DNA, the CDR3 is TGCGCCAGCAGCCCCCGACTAGGGGACAATGAGCAGTTCTTC. The variable domain in full, with the rest retrieved from reference TRBV5-1 and TRBJ2-1, is KAGVTQTPRYLIKTRGQQVTLSCSPISGHRSVSWYQQTPGQGLQFLFEYFSETQRNKGNFPGRFSGRQFSNSRSEMNVSTLELGDSALYLCASSPRLGDNEQFFGPGTRLTVL.

Here the CDR3 reads CASSFITIGNTIYF. Here the CDR3 DNA reads TGTGCCAGCAGTTTTATAACTATTGGAAACACCATATATTTT. The genes are TRBV28 and TRBJ1-3; D unclear. The length of the CDR3 is 14 residues. Germline assignment: CDR1 MDHEN and CDR2 SYDVKM. Deletions cut 3 bases from V and 3 bases from J, with 9 bases between.

The CDR3 nucleotides read TGCAGCGTCGCTGAGACTAGCGGGAGCACAAATGAGCAGTTCTTC. As protein: CSVAETSGSTNEQFF. The chain employs TRBV29-1 and TRBJ2-1; 12 bases align to TRBD2. The CDR3 contains 15 residues. V shed 6 bases and J 7 bases; nucleotides not matched to a gene: 10. In germline, CDR1 is SQVTM, CDR2 ANQGSEA.

The J gene is TRBJ1-2, the V gene TRBV20-1, with D unresolved. CDR1 and CDR2 from the germline V gene are DFQATT and SNEGSKA (reference sequence). V was cut by 5 bases and J by 8 bases, with 12 bases left in between. The CDR3 totals 11 residues. CDR3 bases: TGCAGTGCTCGAAGTCAGGCGGGCTACACCTTC. The encoded protein is CSARSQAGYTF.

This rearrangement joins TRBV7-2 to TRBJ2-1, with 10 positions matching TRBD2. CDR1 and CDR2 from the germline V gene are SGHTA and FQGNSA. J was trimmed by 5 bases and V by 6 bases; bases with no gene match: 13. The CDR3 sequence is 17 residues long. CDR3 residues: CASSRLSGRARDNEQFF. The CDR3 bases are TGTGCCAGCAGTCGCCTGAGCGGGAGGGCCCGGGACAATGAGCAGTTCTTC. The whole variable domain, remainder taken from reference TRBV7-2 and TRBJ2-1, is GAGVSQSPSNKVTEKGKDVELRCDPISGHTALYWYRQSLGQGLEFLIYFQGNSAPDKSGLPSDRFSAERTGGSVSTLTIQRTQQEDSAVYLCASSRLSGRARDNEQFFGPGTRLTVL.

The chain carries TRBV13 and TRBJ2-1, with 14 bases matching TRBD2. Trimming took 11 bases from V and 10 from J; bases not matched to a gene: 4. Germline V CDR1 and CDR2: PRHDT, FYEKMQ (reference sequence). The CDR3 has 12 amino acids. In DNA, the CDR3 is TGTGCCGGCGGACTAGCGGGAGGCGAGCAGTTCTTC. Encoded protein: CAGGLAGGEQFF.

This clone appeared once. The chain carries TRBV11-1 and TRBJ2-1; 9 bases agree with TRBD2. V lost 3 bases and J lost 16; bases outside the gene matches: 10. This CDR3 comprises 13 residues. CDR1 is SGHAT and CDR2 is FQDESV in the germline V gene (reference sequence). In DNA, the CDR3 is TGTGCCAGCAGCTTCCCGGGACTAGCTCTCATCTTCTTC. Protein product: CASSFPGLALIFF.